This section outlines one T cell receptor beta chain sequence together with its context. Its antigen is not known. The source of the sample is a study of metastatic and nonmetastatic thyroid tumors. Study-level information: Malignant thyroid and benign thyroid patients provided blood and tumor or nodule tissue whose repertoires were compared.

With MiXCR, TCRdb reprocessed the PCR reads. The table lists 15,000 to 20,000 clones, approximately 32% of them singletons. The CDR3 has 15 amino acids. CDR1 is DFQATT, CDR2 SNEGSKA, per germline (reference sequence). After removal of 4 bases from V and 2 bases from J, the junction contained 6 bases not matched to a gene. The entire patient cohort was treatment-naive prior to thyroid surgery. Study-level findings and limits: Reports indicated that malignant thyroid tumors showed significantly higher TCR beta diversity than benign nodules did, in blood and tumor.

V and J are TRBV20-1 and TRBJ2-7, with 12 bases that match TRBD2. The sequence came from a female donor with papillary thyroid cancer or a benign thyroid nodule (not recorded which). Some clones in this sample may be carry-over from other donors' samples. The specimen was tumor tissue. As DNA, the CDR3 is TGCAGTGCTAAACCGGGACTAGCGGGTACCTACGAGCAGTACTTC. The encoded protein is CSAKPGLAGTYEQYF.